This T cell receptor beta chain was recorded in a study of T cells in Graves' hyperthyroidism and ophthalmopathy. Regions amplified from RNA transcripts were the TCR beta CDR3 regions. HTBI primers were used for first-round RT-PCR of the TCR CDR3. MiXCR, applied by TCRdb to the multiplex PCR reads, yields one record per CDR3 protein. Of 550,000 to 700,000 distinct CDR3 sequences listed, under 60% are singletons. This clonotype was recorded many times. Its target is unknown. Study results and caveats: The model predicted ophthalmopathy a median roughly 6.5 months before onset.

The specimen sequenced was peripheral blood or thyroid tissue (not recorded which). The source of this sequence is an adult woman with Graves' disease, either hyperthyroidism or ophthalmopathy (not recorded which).

The CDR3 sequence is CASSSAQGGEQYF. CDR3 sequence (DNA): TGTGCCAGCAGCTCAGCGCAGGGAGGAGAGCAGTACTTC. The genes are TRBV7-2 and TRBJ2-7, with a possible D match to TRBD2 (6 bases). The CDR3 covers 13 residues. CDR1 and CDR2 from the germline V gene are SGHTA and FQGNSA. The ends were cut back, 4 bases at V and 7 bases at J, with 14 bases in the middle.